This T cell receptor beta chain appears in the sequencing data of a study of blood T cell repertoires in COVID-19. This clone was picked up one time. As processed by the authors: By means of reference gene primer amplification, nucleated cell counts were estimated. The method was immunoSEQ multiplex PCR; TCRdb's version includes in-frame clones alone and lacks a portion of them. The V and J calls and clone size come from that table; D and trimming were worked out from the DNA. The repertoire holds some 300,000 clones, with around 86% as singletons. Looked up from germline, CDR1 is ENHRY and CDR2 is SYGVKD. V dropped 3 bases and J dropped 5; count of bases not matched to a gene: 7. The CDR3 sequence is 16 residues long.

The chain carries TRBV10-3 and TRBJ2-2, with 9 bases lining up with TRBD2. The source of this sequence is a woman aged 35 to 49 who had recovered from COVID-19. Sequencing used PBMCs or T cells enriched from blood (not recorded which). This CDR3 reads CAISDGPSGETGELFF. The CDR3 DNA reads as TGTGCCATCAGTGATGGCCCTAGCGGGGAGACCGGGGAGCTGTTTTTT.